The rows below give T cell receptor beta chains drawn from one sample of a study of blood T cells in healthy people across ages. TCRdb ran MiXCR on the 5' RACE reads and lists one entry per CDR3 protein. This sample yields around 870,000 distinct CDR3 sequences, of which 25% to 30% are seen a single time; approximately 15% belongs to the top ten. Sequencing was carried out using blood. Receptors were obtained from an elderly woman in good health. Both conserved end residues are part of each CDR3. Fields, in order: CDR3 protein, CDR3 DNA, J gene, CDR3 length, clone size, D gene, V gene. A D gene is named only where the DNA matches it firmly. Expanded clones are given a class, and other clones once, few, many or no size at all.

CDR3: CASSRGTSGGETQYF
DNA: TGTGCCAGCAGCCGTGGGACTAGCGGGGGCGAGACCCAGTACTTC
J: TRBJ2-5
length: 15
size: many
D: TRBD2
V: TRBV7-9

CDR3: CASSLQAGGAYNEQFF
DNA: TGTGCCAGCAGCCTACAGGCGGGGGGGGCTTACAATGAGCAGTTCTTC
J: TRBJ2-1
length: 16
size: many
D: TRBD2
V: TRBV6-5

CDR3: CVSSLEGTDTQYF
DNA: TGTGTCAGCAGCTTGGAAGGTACAGATACGCAGTATTTT
J: TRBJ2-3
length: 13
size: .
D: .
V: TRBV7-2

CDR3: CASTGGHEAFF
DNA: TGTGCCAGCACCGGGGGGCATGAAGCTTTCTTT
J: TRBJ1-1
length: 11
size: .
D: .
V: TRBV6-1

CDR3: CSARGTVGTDTQYF
DNA: TGCAGTGCTAGAGGAACTGTGGGCACAGATACGCAGTATTTT
J: TRBJ2-3
length: 14
size: many
D: .
V: TRBV20-1

CDR3: CATSRSDRPDNSPLHF
DNA: TGTGCCACCAGCAGATCTGACAGGCCCGATAATTCACCCCTCCACTTT
J: TRBJ1-6
length: 16
size: many
D: .
V: TRBV15

CDR3: CASSTGTSAIEQYF
DNA: TGTGCCAGCAGTACCGGGACTAGCGCTATCGAGCAGTACTTC
J: TRBJ2-7
length: 14
size: many
D: TRBD2
V: TRBV2

CDR3: CASSLTSDRGTYEQYF
DNA: TGTGCCAGCAGCTTAACGAGCGACAGGGGGACCTACGAGCAGTACTTC
J: TRBJ2-7
length: 16
size: .
D: TRBD1
V: TRBV7-3

CDR3: CSVETAGQSYEQYF
DNA: TGCAGCGTTGAGACAGCCGGACAATCCTACGAGCAGTACTTC
J: TRBJ2-7
length: 14
size: many
D: .
V: TRBV29-1

CDR3: CSAGTSGVSDTQYF
DNA: TGCAGCGCCGGGACTAGCGGGGTTTCAGATACGCAGTATTTT
J: TRBJ2-3
length: 14
size: many
D: TRBD2
V: TRBV29-1

CDR3: CASNDEGAPGSGYTF
DNA: TGTGCCAGCAACGACGAAGGGGCGCCGGGGAGTGGCTACACCTTC
J: TRBJ1-2
length: 15
size: .
D: .
V: TRBV7-9

CDR3: CASSPVGIQPYF
DNA: TGTGCCAGCAGCCCCGTCGGGATCCAACCGTACTTC
J: TRBJ2-5
length: 12
size: few
D: .
V: TRBV7-2

CDR3: CASNRDSQQYF
DNA: TGTGCCAGCAATCGTGACAGCCAGCAGTATTTT
J: TRBJ2-3
length: 11
size: many
D: .
V: TRBV12-3/TRBV12-4

CDR3: CASSSPGNTPMSLHF
DNA: TGTGCCAGCAGTTCCCCGGGGAATACGCCGATGAGCCTCCACTTT
J: TRBJ1-6
length: 15
size: .
D: .
V: TRBV12-3/TRBV12-4

CDR3: CASSLQRGPTDTQYF
DNA: TGTGCCAGCAGCTTGCAGCGGGGGCCCACAGATACGCAGTATTTT
J: TRBJ2-3
length: 15
size: .
D: TRBD2
V: TRBV7-2

CDR3: CASSLTTSGVETQYF
DNA: TGCGCCAGCAGCTTAACGACTAGCGGGGTTGAGACCCAGTACTTC
J: TRBJ2-5
length: 15
size: many
D: TRBD2
V: TRBV5-1

CDR3: CASSLDDGAPAYEQYF
DNA: TGCGCCAGCAGCTTGGACGACGGTGCTCCTGCCTACGAGCAGTACTTC
J: TRBJ2-7
length: 16
size: many
D: .
V: TRBV5-1

CDR3: CASSERYAVGNIQYF
DNA: TGTGCCAGCAGTGAGCGGTACGCGGTCGGAAACATTCAGTACTTC
J: TRBJ2-4
length: 15
size: few
D: .
V: TRBV2

CDR3: CASSLGGGRREEQFF
DNA: TGTGCCAGCAGCCTCGGGGGGGGACGGAGGGAGGAGCAGTTCTTC
J: TRBJ2-1
length: 15
size: many
D: TRBD2
V: TRBV7-2

CDR3: CASSPTFGANTEAFF
DNA: TGTGCCAGCAGTCCTACTTTTGGGGCGAACACTGAAGCTTTCTTT
J: TRBJ1-1
length: 15
size: few
D: .
V: TRBV5-5

CDR3: CASSSEGRENEKLFF
DNA: TGTGCCAGCAGCTCAGAGGGCAGAGAGAATGAAAAACTGTTTTTT
J: TRBJ1-4
length: 15
size: many
D: .
V: TRBV7-2

CDR3: CASSPGTSGGVYQETQYF
DNA: TGTGCCAGCAGCCCAGGGACTAGCGGGGGAGTGTACCAAGAGACCCAGTACTTC
J: TRBJ2-5
length: 18
size: many
D: TRBD2
V: TRBV5-4

CDR3: CAWSVIGSEAFF
DNA: TGTGCCTGGAGTGTAATCGGGAGTGAAGCTTTCTTT
J: TRBJ1-1
length: 12
size: many
D: .
V: TRBV30

CDR3: CAISEFRDRQRNEQFF
DNA: TGTGCCATCAGTGAGTTTCGGGACCGGCAACGGAATGAGCAGTTCTTC
J: TRBJ2-1
length: 16
size: .
D: .
V: TRBV10-3

CDR3: CASSTLLRNQPQHF
DNA: TGTGCCAGCAGTACCTTGTTGCGCAATCAGCCCCAGCATTTT
J: TRBJ1-5
length: 14
size: .
D: .
V: TRBV12-3/TRBV12-4

CDR3: CATSMTGYTGELFF
DNA: TGCGCCACCTCTATGACGGGTTACACCGGGGAGCTGTTTTTT
J: TRBJ2-2
length: 14
size: .
D: .
V: TRBV4-3

CDR3: CSATGQGLSYEQYF
DNA: TGCAGTGCTACCGGACAGGGACTCTCCTACGAGCAGTACTTC
J: TRBJ2-7
length: 14
size: .
D: TRBD1
V: TRBV20-1

CDR3: CSVQDQDYGYTF
DNA: TGCAGCGTTCAAGATCAGGACTATGGCTACACCTTC
J: TRBJ1-2
length: 12
size: many
D: .
V: TRBV29-1

CDR3: CASRDVQGRNSPLHF
DNA: TGTGCCAGCAGGGACGTGCAGGGGAGGAATTCACCCCTCCACTTT
J: TRBJ1-6
length: 15
size: few
D: .
V: TRBV27

CDR3: CASSWGPDGSNYGYTF
DNA: TGTGCCAGCAGTTGGGGGCCAGACGGATCTAACTATGGCTACACCTTC
J: TRBJ1-2
length: 16
size: few
D: .
V: TRBV12-3/TRBV12-4

CDR3: CSASPSARGAYGYTF
DNA: TGCAGTGCTAGCCCATCGGCACGGGGTGCCTATGGCTACACCTTC
J: TRBJ1-2
length: 15
size: many
D: .
V: TRBV20-1

CDR3: CASGMGWETQYF
DNA: TGTGCCAGCGGGATGGGGTGGGAGACCCAGTACTTC
J: TRBJ2-5
length: 12
size: many
D: .
V: TRBV7-2

CDR3: CASSLGYPGTPHNEQFF
DNA: TGCGCCAGCAGCTTGGGTTACCCAGGAACTCCGCACAATGAGCAGTTCTTC
J: TRBJ2-1
length: 17
size: many
D: .
V: TRBV5-1